The T cell receptor beta chain described here comes from a study of breast tumors, draining lymph nodes, adjacent tissues. In regard to this clonotype: The antigen is undetermined.

Germline loops: CDR1 LNHNV, CDR2 YYDKDF (reference sequence). The CDR3 spans 14 residues. Trimming removed 0 bases at V and 7 bases at J, with 12 bases between. TCRdb reprocessed the multiplex PCR reads via MiXCR and lists one record per CDR3 protein. Here the sample spans approximately 63,000 distinct CDR3 sequences, approximately 62% being singletons. Findings of the study overall: Data only fit, rather than demonstrated, lymph node origin of most tumor T cells. Findings are consistent with lymph node origin and intratumoral expansion of most tumor T cells. Luminal-like breast cancer showed significantly greater tumor-nontumor repertoire similarity than basal-like breast cancer did. Tumor repertoires ranked between lymph nodes and nontumor tissue in diversity, with V and J gene preferences.

The sample comprised breast tumor tissue. The clonotype was recovered from a female donor with breast cancer. Some clones in this sample may be carry-over from other donors' samples. The chain employs TRBV15 and TRBJ1-2; a weak D match, TRBD1 (6 bases). The CDR3 region is CATSRDIGQSGYTF. The CDR3 region has the DNA TGTGCCACCAGCAGAGACATTGGACAGTCTGGCTACACCTTC.